Listed here is a single T cell receptor (beta chain). Antigen: not known. These data belong to a study of shared clonotypes between healthy human individuals. Study conclusions and caveats: Sharing of clonotypes among donors was expected to vary with sequencing depth.

TCRdb's table, derived via immunoSEQ multiplex PCR, lists solely in-frame clones and lacks some. The table includes around 2.5 million clones, over 85% detected once. The CDR3 consists of 15 residues. V lost 6 bases, J lost 4 bases, and 3 bases stayed unmatched. Germline assignment: CDR1 SNHLY and CDR2 FYNNEI. This sequence originates from a man in his late teens or twenties in good health. Some clones in this sample may be carry-over from other donors' samples. The material sequenced was naive CD4+ T cells from PBMCs. Documented subset: CD45RA+ positively selected. The rearrangement joins TRBV2 to TRBJ2-1; 13 bases align to TRBD2. CDR3 nucleotides: TGTGCCAGCAGGACGACTAGCGGGAGGTACAATGAGCAGTTCTTC. Its translation is CASRTTSGRYNEQFF. Complete variable domain (other parts from reference TRBV2 and TRBJ2-1): EPEVTQTPSHQVTQMGQEVILRCVPISNHLYFYWYRQILGQKVEFLVSFYNNEISEKSEIFDDQFSVERPDGSNFTLKIRSTKLEDSAMYFCASRTTSGRYNEQFFGPGTRLTVL.